The 17 T cell receptor beta chains in this list originate from one sample, sequenced in a study of CD8+ T cells in alopecia areata (dated by TCRdb to the late 2010s). Read against the paper, the sample's treatment or condition label means: oral pan-JAK inhibitor, 5-10 mg twice daily. The library relied on the immunoSEQ multiplex PCR assay. RNA was extracted from all samples and reverse transcribed into cDNA as template for TCR sequencing. The source is immuneACCESS, and TCRdb retained only in-frame sequences with V and J called. Part of the clones is not carried over; for the studies checked, unresolved V genes explain less than half of this, and the remainder is unexplained. The sample contains hundreds of thousands of clones, approximately 70% of them found a single time. In total, the top ten clones hold roughly 1.2% of the sample. Source: CD4+ T cells sorted from blood, taken around week 44, from a patient treated with tofacitinib. These receptors came from a human donor with alopecia areata.

The chain employs TRBV5-4 and TRBJ2-7, with 10 bases identical to TRBD1. Germline CDR1 is SGHNT and CDR2 is YYREEE (reference sequence). CDR3 length equals 16 residues. V trimming: 0 bases; J trimming: 3 bases; junction bases outside the gene matches: 6. In DNA form, the CDR3 reads TGTGCCAGCAGCTTGGGTCCGGACAGGGGGAACTACGAGCAGTACTTC. Its translation is CASSLGPDRGNYEQYF.

A few counts support this clone. The chain joins TRBV4-3 to TRBJ1-5; D uncertain. The germline V and J ends were trimmed by 0 bases and 5 bases, with 8 bases remaining between them. Germline values: CDR1 LGHNA, CDR2 YSLEER. This CDR3 has 14 amino acids. CDR3 sequence (DNA): TGCGCCAGCAGCCAAGATATGAACTATCAGCCCCAGCATTTT. It translates to CASSQDMNYQPQHF.

This clone was observed a handful of times. The genes are TRBV6-5 and TRBJ2-7, with 9 positions matching TRBD1. This CDR3 region has 15 residues. Germline CDR1 reads MNHEY; CDR2 reads SVGAGI. The V segment lost 4 bases and the J segment 7 bases; nucleotides outside the gene matches: 11. DNA for the CDR3: TGTGCCAGCAGTTCACAGGGGGCGCGACTACGGGAGCAGTACTTC. As protein: CASSSQGARLREQYF.

This clone was seen more than once but under ten times. The chain recombines TRBV30 with TRBJ1-2, with 9 bases identical to TRBD1. V dropped 3 bases and J dropped 2; count of bases not matched to a gene: 10. This CDR3 is 16 amino acids long. CDR1 and CDR2 from the germline V gene are GTSNPN and SVGIG (reference sequence). The CDR3 is CAWSQQGARGNYGYTF. DNA for the CDR3: TGTGCCTGGAGCCAACAGGGGGCTAGGGGAAACTATGGCTACACCTTC.

There are a few counts of this clone. The J gene is TRBJ2-6, the V gene TRBV10-3; a weak D match, TRBD1 (5 bases). V shed 0 bases and J shed 0 bases, with 15 bases lying between them. The germline gives CDR1 ENHRY, CDR2 SYGVKD. The length of the CDR3 is 19 residues. The CDR3 DNA reads TGTGCCATCAGTGAGTCGTTAGGGGTTCCTACCTCTGGGGCCAACGTCCTGACTTTC. It yields the protein CAISESLGVPTSGANVLTF.

This chain connects TRBV18 to TRBJ1-2, with TRBD1 as a possible D gene (6 bases). V gave up 6 bases and J gave up 4 bases, with 12 bases separating them. The length of the CDR3 is 13 residues. The V gene's germline CDR1 is KGHSH and CDR2 LQKENI. The CDR3 here is CASSLDRSYGYTF. CDR3 DNA: TGTGCCAGCTCCCTGGACAGATCCTATGGCTACACCTTC.

The chain combines TRBV29-1 with TRBJ2-1, with D possibly being TRBD2 (6 bases). The CDR3 is made up of 15 amino acids. Trimming shortened V by 6 bases and J by 7 bases, and 22 bases separated the two germline ends. CDR1 is SQVTM, CDR2 ANQGSEA, per germline. The CDR3, as DNA: TGCAGCGTAGTCCTCGGGGGAAGGAAGTTAAATGAGCAGTTCTTC. Its protein is CSVVLGGRKLNEQFF.

This clone showed up just a few times. The chain couples TRBV29-1 to TRBJ1-4; TRBD1 matches at 8 bases. CDR3 length: 13 residues. The ends lost 7 bases at V and 4 bases at J; junction bases unmatched: 5. CDR1 SQVTM and CDR2 ANQGSEA come from the germline V gene. CDR3 in amino acids: CSGTGSGNEKLFF. CDR3 sequence (DNA): TGCAGCGGGACAGGGTCCGGTAATGAAAAACTGTTTTTT.

This clone is a singleton in its sample. V is TRBV10-2 and J is TRBJ1-2, with D possibly being TRBD1 (5 bases). Looked up from germline, CDR1 is WSHSY and CDR2 is SAAADI. The CDR3 is 14 amino acids. Between the trimmed V and J ends, which lost 6 bases and 6 bases, there was a span of 17 bases. The CDR3 nucleotides are TGCGCCAGCAGCGACACCCGGGGGATTCATGGCTACACCTTC. Translating gives CASSDTRGIHGYTF.

This chain links TRBV2 with TRBJ2-7; a weak D match, TRBD2 (7 bases). This CDR3 comprises 14 residues. From germline, CDR1 is SNHLY and CDR2 FYNNEI. Trimming removed 4 bases from V and 3 bases from J, with 13 bases in between. DNA for the CDR3: TGTGCCAGCAGTGTGGGGGGGCAAGTCTACGAGCAGTACTTC. It yields the protein CASSVGGQVYEQYF.

J is TRBJ2-3 and V is TRBV25-1, with D unresolved. Germline V lookup: CDR1 MGHDK, CDR2 SYGVNS. V was pared by 8 bases and J by 0 bases, with 12 bases between. The CDR3 runs to 14 residues. CDR3 sequence reads: CASCGWVSTDTQYF. The DNA of the CDR3 is TGTGCCAGCTGTGGGTGGGTTAGCACAGATACGCAGTATTTT.

The V and J genes are TRBV5-1 and TRBJ2-4, with D possibly TRBD1 on 6 matching bases. Germline V gene sequence: CDR1 SGHRS, CDR2 YFSETQ. Trimming took off 0 bases at V and 9 bases at J, with 13 bases between the two ends. This CDR3 region has 14 residues. CDR3 bases: TGCGCCAGCAGCTTGGAACAGGGACCGACCATTCAGTACTTC. Its protein product is CASSLEQGPTIQYF.

As concerns this clone: Within the sample, other DNA sequences also encode this same CDR3. The rearrangement links TRBV20-1 to TRBJ2-3; no reliable D call. Trimming pared 3 bases from V and 6 bases from J, leaving 7 bases between. Germline CDR1 and CDR2: DFQATT and SNEGSKA (reference sequence). CDR3 length: 11 residues. CDR3 in amino acids: CSARTLDTQYF. CDR3 nucleotides: TGCAGTGCTAGGACGCTGGATACGCAGTATTTT.

V is TRBV2 and J is TRBJ2-1, with 12 bases fitting TRBD2. CDR3 length: 14 amino acids. V gave up 6 bases and J gave up 5 bases; unmatched junction bases: 2. The germline V gene has CDR1 SNHLY and CDR2 FYNNEI. Here the CDR3 DNA reads TGTGCCAGCAGGACTAGCGGGGGTAACAATGAGCAGTTCTTC. It is translated as CASRTSGGNNEQFF.

J is TRBJ1-2 and V is TRBV6-5; the match to TRBD1 covers 8 bases. This CDR3 is built from 14 residues. The junction had 9 bases not matched to a gene; V was cut back by 8 bases and J by 4 bases. The germline gives CDR1 MNHEY, CDR2 SVGAGI. CDR3 loop: CASGGTGTSYGYTF. CDR3 in DNA: TGTGCCAGCGGAGGGACAGGAACCTCCTATGGCTACACCTTC.

V usage is TRBV29-1 and J usage is TRBJ1-1; D gene unclear. The CDR3 runs 13 residues. CDR1 SQVTM and CDR2 ANQGSEA come from the germline V gene. V was clipped by 7 bases and J by 5 bases, with 17 bases between them. The CDR3 reads CSALREEITEAFF. The CDR3 nucleotides read TGCAGCGCCTTGAGGGAGGAGATAACTGAAGCTTTCTTT.

This clone was detected only a few times. The gene calls are TRBV11-2 and TRBJ2-1; 7 bases are shared with TRBD2. The V segment lost 5 bases and the J segment 10 bases; nucleotides outside the gene matches: 8. CDR1 is SGHAT and CDR2 is FQNNGV in the germline V gene. The CDR3 totals 13 residues. CDR3 sequence reads: CASSPTVGGEQFF. The CDR3 bases are TGTGCCAGCAGCCCAACCGTGGGAGGGGAGCAGTTCTTC.